These 21 T cell receptor beta chains were all obtained from the same sample, sequenced in a study of cytomegalovirus exposure and HLA in healthy donors. The PCR was carried out with 60 Vbeta primers and 13 Jbeta primers. The table came from immunoSEQ multiplex PCR; TCRdb's copy has only in-frame clones and leaves some out. The sample lists approximately 160,000 clones; roughly 80% were seen once. The sequencing input was PBMCs. These receptors were taken from a man in his late teens or twenties in good health and CMV-seronegative.

The chain carries TRBV7-2 and TRBJ1-4, with 8 positions matching TRBD1. From germline, CDR1 is SGHTA and CDR2 FQGNSA. This CDR3 is built from 14 residues. J lost 11 bases, V lost 5 bases, and 10 bases had no gene match. The CDR3 sequence: CASSPGTGQWKLFF. The CDR3 DNA reads as TGTGCCAGCAGCCCGGGGACAGGACAGTGGAAACTGTTTTTT.

V usage is TRBV7-9 and J usage is TRBJ2-3, with 10 bases matching TRBD1. CDR3 length: 16 amino acids. The J segment lost 4 bases and the V segment lost 6 bases, leaving 10 bases of the junction unmatched. Germline CDR1 and CDR2: SEHNR and FQNEAQ (reference sequence). The CDR3 spells CASSKDRGTMADTQYF. CDR3 DNA: TGTGCCAGCAGTAAGGACAGGGGGACAATGGCAGATACGCAGTATTTT.

The genes are TRBV30 and TRBJ2-7; possible D gene TRBD1, 6 bases. CDR1 and CDR2 from the germline V gene are GTSNPN and SVGIG (reference sequence). Trimming shortened V by 7 bases and J by 6 bases, and 16 bases separated the two germline ends. CDR3 size: 12 residues. The CDR3 bases are TGTGCCTCCTCTGAACAGGGACCCGAGCAGTACTTC. Encoded protein: CASSEQGPEQYF.

The chain combines TRBV14 with TRBJ2-7, with 8 bases fitting TRBD2. After removal of 3 bases from V and 6 bases from J, the junction contained 13 bases not matched to a gene. CDR3 length: 16 residues. Per germline, CDR1 SGHDN and CDR2 FVKESK. The CDR3 reads CASSQTKSGRSLEQYF. CDR3 DNA: TGTGCCAGCAGCCAGACCAAGAGCGGGAGATCCCTCGAGCAGTACTTC. The whole variable domain, remainder taken from reference TRBV14 and TRBJ2-7, is EAGVTQFPSHSVIEKGQTVTLRCDPISGHDNLYWYRRVMGKEIKFLLHFVKESKQDESGMPNNRFLAERTGGTYSTLKVQPAELEDSGVYFCASSQTKSGRSLEQYFGPGTRLTVT.

This chain links TRBV7-9 with TRBJ2-5; D may be TRBD2 (6 bases). Germline CDR1 reads SEHNR; CDR2 reads FQNEAQ (reference sequence). V was trimmed by 4 bases and J by 0 bases, leaving 12 bases between them. This CDR3 spans 15 amino acids. DNA of the CDR3: TGTGCCAGCAGCTCCAGTTGGGGGGACCAAGAGACCCAGTACTTC. This sequence encodes CASSSSWGDQETQYF.

This sequence joins TRBV6-5 and TRBJ1-1; D remains unclear. This CDR3 region has 14 residues. With 4 bases removed from V and 5 bases from J, the gap between germline ends came to 14 bases. Germline assignment: CDR1 MNHEY and CDR2 SVGAGI. This CDR3 is CASSFLITPTEAFF. The CDR3 nucleotides are TGTGCCAGCAGTTTCCTGATAACTCCGACTGAAGCTTTCTTT.

V and J are TRBV19 and TRBJ2-7; no clear D gene. Trimming pared 7 bases from V and 4 bases from J, leaving 11 bases between. The CDR3 spans 12 residues. The germline V gene encodes CDR1 LNHDA and CDR2 SQIVND (reference sequence). The CDR3 loop reads CASTSPGYEQYF. The DNA for the CDR3 is TGTGCCAGTACCTCTCCCGGGTACGAGCAGTACTTC.

This CDR3 reads CASSHNRAGEQFF. Written as DNA, the CDR3 is TGTGCCAGCAGTCACAACAGGGCGGGCGAGCAGTTCTTC. The chain uses TRBV27 and TRBJ2-1, with D possibly TRBD1 on 6 matching bases. The CDR3 contains 13 residues. Looked up from germline, CDR1 is MNHEY and CDR2 is SMNVEV (reference sequence). The V end lost 5 bases, the J end lost 10 bases, and 15 bases lay between the germline ends.

The rearrangement uses TRBV11-2 and TRBJ2-3; D gene unclear. Germline V CDR1 and CDR2: SGHAT, FQNNGV. Trimming removed 2 bases from V and 0 bases from J, with 15 bases in between. The CDR3 has 17 residues. The CDR3 loop is CASSLWAVGASTDTQYF. The CDR3 bases are TGTGCCAGCAGCTTATGGGCCGTGGGCGCTAGCACAGATACGCAGTATTTT.

Only one count was recorded for this clone. The rearrangement links TRBV14 to TRBJ1-1; D unresolved. The CDR3 extends over 11 amino acids. Trimming pared 6 bases from V and 10 bases from J, leaving 12 bases between. Germline V gene sequence: CDR1 SGHDN, CDR2 FVKESK. The CDR3 loop is CASRGGRIAFF. The CDR3 coding sequence is TGTGCCAGCAGGGGAGGGCGGATAGCTTTCTTT.

The rearrangement joins TRBV29-1 to TRBJ2-1; 10 bases are a match to TRBD2. Trimming removed 3 bases from V and 7 bases from J; junction bases left unmatched: 3. CDR3 length equals 13 residues. The germline CDR1 and CDR2 sequences are SQVTM and ANQGSEA. The CDR3 protein is CSVDLAGVNEQFF. CDR3 nucleotide sequence: TGCAGCGTTGACCTAGCGGGGGTTAATGAGCAGTTCTTC.

The chain employs TRBV19 and TRBJ1-4, with D perhaps matching TRBD1 (6 bases). The germline V and J ends were trimmed by 6 bases and 15 bases, with 20 bases remaining between them. Germline CDR1 is LNHDA and CDR2 is SQIVND (reference sequence). The CDR3 loop spans 13 amino acids. The DNA for the CDR3 is TGTGCCAGTAGGGACAGCCCAAAAGAAAGGGTGTTTTTT. Translating it yields CASRDSPKERVFF. Full variable domain (outside the CDR3, taken from reference TRBV19 and TRBJ1-4): DGGITQSPKYLFRKEGQNVTLSCEQNLNHDAMYWYRQDPGQGLRLIYYSQIVNDFQKGDIAEGYSVSREKKESFPLTVTSAQKNPTAFYLCASRDSPKERVFFGSGTQLSVL.

This clone was seen only a few times. V gene TRBV7-2 combines with J gene TRBJ2-7; 8 bases fit TRBD2. CDR3 length equals 16 residues. Germline CDR1 SGHTA, CDR2 FQGNSA. The V gene end was trimmed by 1 base and the J gene end by 0 bases; junction bases not matched to a gene: 5. The CDR3 DNA follows: TGTGCCAGCAGCTTAGGCGCGGGAGGCACCTCCTACGAGCAGTACTTC. Amino acids: CASSLGAGGTSYEQYF. Together with reference TRBV7-2 and TRBJ2-7, the CDR3 gives the full variable domain: GAGVSQSPSNKVTEKGKDVELRCDPISGHTALYWYRQSLGQGLEFLIYFQGNSAPDKSGLPSDRFSAERTGGSVSTLTIQRTQQEDSAVYLCASSLGAGGTSYEQYFGPGTRLTVT.

This clone appeared once. The rearrangement uses TRBV13 and TRBJ2-7; D may be TRBD2 (6 bases). Trimming removed 4 bases from V and 2 bases from J, with 18 bases in between. This CDR3 comprises 16 residues. Germline loops: CDR1 PRHDT, CDR2 FYEKMQ (reference sequence). CDR3 coding DNA: TGTGCCAGCAGCTCCACCCCCCAGCGGGCGGCCTACGAGCAGTACTTC. It codes for CASSSTPQRAAYEQYF.

The V call is TRBV9, the J call TRBJ1-4; 8 positions agree with TRBD1. Germline V lookup: CDR1 SGDLS, CDR2 YYNGEE. This CDR3 has 12 residues. After removal of 4 bases from V and 11 bases from J, the junction contained 4 bases not matched to a gene. The CDR3 DNA reads as TGTGCCAGCAGCCCCGGGACAGGCAAACTGTTTTTT. Translating it yields CASSPGTGKLFF.

The chain combines TRBV19 with TRBJ1-5; 7 nucleotides align to TRBD1. Per germline, CDR1 LNHDA and CDR2 SQIVND (reference sequence). Losses at the gene ends were 5 bases for V and 3 bases for J; bases not matched to a gene: 10. The CDR3 totals 16 residues. CDR3 bases: TGTGCCAGTAGTTTTGGGGGGACAGCCCTCAATCAGCCCCAGCATTTT. Its protein is CASSFGGTALNQPQHF.

In this sample, this clone turned up a few times. The V gene is TRBV6-5, the J gene TRBJ2-5; no definite D call. Germline CDR1 MNHEY, CDR2 SVGAGI. Trimming stripped 2 bases from V and 1 base from J, with 5 bases between. The CDR3 has 13 amino acids. The CDR3 bases are TGTGCCAGCAGTTACCAGATCCAAGAGACCCAGTACTTC. This translates into CASSYQIQETQYF.

This chain links TRBV5-1 with TRBJ2-1, with D tentatively TRBD2 (6 bases). Deletions cut 4 bases from V and 8 bases from J, with 13 bases between. Germline lookup yields CDR1 SGHRS and CDR2 YFSETQ. The CDR3 is 13 residues long. The CDR3 nucleotides are TGCGCCAGCAGCGGAAGACTAGTCGATGAGCAGTTCTTC. This codes for CASSGRLVDEQFF.

A word on this clone: At one end, the junction sequence differs from germline, possibly due to a read error. This rearrangement joins TRBV7-9 to TRBJ2-1, with 7 positions matching TRBD2. Germline lookup yields CDR1 SEHNR and CDR2 FQNEAQ (reference sequence). The CDR3 extends over 16 amino acids. The CDR3 loop reads CSSSLAIGGSTNEQFF. For the CDR3, the DNA is TGTTCCAGCAGCTTGGCGATTGGCGGGAGTACGAATGAGCAGTTCTTC. Drawing the rest from reference TRBV7-9 and TRBJ2-1, the complete variable domain is DTGVSQNPRHKITKRGQNVTFRCDPISEHNRLYWYRQTLGQGPEFLTYFQNEAQLEKSRLLSDRFSAERPKGSFSTLEIQRTEQGDSAMYLCSSSLAIGGSTNEQFFGPGTRLTVL.

The J gene is TRBJ2-1, the V gene TRBV18; no definite D call. The germline V and J ends were trimmed by 2 bases and 7 bases, with 15 bases remaining between them. The CDR3 runs 15 residues. The V gene's germline CDR1 is KGHSH and CDR2 LQKENI. CDR3 bases: TGTGCCAGCTCACCAGGTGTCGGAGATAGGAATGAGCAGTTCTTC. Its protein is CASSPGVGDRNEQFF.

This sequence joins TRBV5-4 and TRBJ1-1, with 7 positions matching TRBD1. Per the germline V gene, CDR1 is SGHNT and CDR2 is YYREEE (reference sequence). Germline trimming cut 4 bases from V and 5 bases from J; bases unmatched to any gene: 5. The CDR3 is 13 amino acids. This chain's CDR3 is CASSTDRATEAFF. The CDR3, as DNA: TGTGCCAGCAGCACAGACAGGGCGACTGAAGCTTTCTTT.